This TCR beta chain was recorded in a study of CD8+ T cells in alopecia areata. RNA was isolated and reverse transcribed to cDNA, the sequencing template. Libraries were prepared by immunoSEQ multiplex PCR; TCRdb keeps only in-frame clonotypes and omits some of them. The sample includes 20,000 to 30,000 clones, about 50% seen only once; the top ten take over 30%. Punch biopsies of lesional scalp, plus peripheral blood, were taken from alopecia areata patients. Trimming cost V 3 bases and J 5 bases, with 19 bases left between them. The CDR3 totals 16 residues. Germline V gene lookup returns CDR1 SEHNR and CDR2 FQNEAQ (reference sequence).

Sequenced material: NKG2D-high CD8+ T cells sorted from blood. The chain employs TRBV7-9 and TRBJ1-1; a possible D gene is TRBD1 (5 bases). The sequence was collected from a human donor with alopecia areata. This CDR3 is CASSFGAGPALTEAFF. CDR3 bases: TGTGCCAGCAGCTTCGGGGCTGGGCCAGCTCTTACTGAAGCTTTCTTT.